A selection of T cell receptor beta chains follows, all from one sample in a study of T cells after yellow fever vaccination. MiXCR was run by TCRdb on the 5' RACE reads, yielding one entry per CDR3 protein. The sample includes 60,000 or so distinct CDR3 sequences, roughly 6.9% of them seen just once. The sequences come from CD8+ T cells sorted from PBMCs, collected on the day of the first yellow fever vaccination. These receptors were obtained from a man aged 18 to 30 who received the YFV17D yellow fever vaccine. Each CDR3 is given with its conserved first and last residue. D genes are given only for firm matches. Clone size is not always given. Where it is, it says once, few, many or a class for expanded clones.

>-|many|TRBV5-5|TRBJ1-4
TGTGCCAGCAGCTTGCGCTGGGACGCAACTAATGAAAAACTGTTTTTT
CASSLRWDATNEKLFF
>-|few|TRBV4-1|TRBJ2-5
TGCGCCAGCAGCCCAACAGGCGGCTGGAGGGAGACCCAGTACTTC
CASSPTGGWRETQYF
>TRBD1|many|TRBV3-1|TRBJ2-2
TGTGCCAGCAGCCCCGGACAGGGGTTGATCACCGGGGAGCTGTTTTTT
CASSPGQGLITGELFF
>-|-|TRBV29-1|TRBJ2-5
TGCAGCGTTGAATTGTTGCACAGGCGGGTGCAAGAGACCCAGTACTTC
CSVELLHRRVQETQYF
>-|few|TRBV27|TRBJ2-1
TGTGCCAGCAGTTCCCTTTTCGGGGGAGTATACAATGAGCAGTTCTTC
CASSSLFGGVYNEQFF
>-|few|TRBV4-1|TRBJ1-5
TGCGCCAGCAGCGCGAATAGCAATCAGCCCCAGCATTTT
CASSANSNQPQHF
>TRBD1|many|TRBV4-1|TRBJ1-5
TGCGCCAGCAGCCCCGCTAACAGGGGGAATCAGCCCCAGCATTTT
CASSPANRGNQPQHF
>-|-|TRBV5-6|TRBJ1-5
TGTGCCAGCAGCCGCGGGTACTCTCAGCCCCAGCATTTT
CASSRGYSQPQHF
>TRBD2|many|TRBV5-4|TRBJ2-5
TGTGCCAGCAGCATAGGGACTAGCGTGGAGACCCAGTACTTC
CASSIGTSVETQYF
>TRBD1|many|TRBV6-1|TRBJ2-5
TGTGCCAGCTGGACAGGGGAAGAGACCCAGTACTTC
CASWTGEETQYF
>-|-|TRBV7-9|TRBJ1-2
TGTGCCAGCAGCTCTCGACAGAACATAAACTATGGCTACACCTTC
CASSSRQNINYGYTF
>TRBD2|many|TRBV7-6|TRBJ2-1
TGTGCCAGCAGCTTATCTCGGAGGCTAGCGGGAGACAATGAGCAGTTCTTC
CASSLSRRLAGDNEQFF
>-|many|TRBV11-1|TRBJ2-3
TGTGCCAGCAGCTCGATTGTTGAGGGGGGCAGTCCCACAGATACGCAGTATTTT
CASSSIVEGGSPTDTQYF
>TRBD2|few|TRBV9|TRBJ2-7
TGTGCCAGCTCCCGGGGGGATCCCCACGAGCAGTACTTC
CASSRGDPHEQYF
>TRBD2|many|TRBV29-1|TRBJ2-5
TGCAGCGCCGGACTCCTAGCGGGAGGAGAGACCCAGTACTTC
CSAGLLAGGETQYF
>TRBD2|-|TRBV4-2|TRBJ2-2
TGTGCCAGCAGCCAAGATTGGACTAGCGGGGGACCCAACACCGGGGAGCTGTTTTTT
CASSQDWTSGGPNTGELFF
>-|few|TRBV4-1|TRBJ1-2
TGCGCCAGCAGCCAAGAAAGGACACCACTCTATGGCTACACCTTC
CASSQERTPLYGYTF
>-|-|TRBV7-6|TRBJ2-5
TGTGCCAGCAGCTTAACAAGTTACCAAGAGACCCAGTACTTC
CASSLTSYQETQYF
>-|many|TRBV12-5|TRBJ2-3
TGTGCTAGTGGTTTGGTATTTGTGACAGAATATACTAGCACAGATACGCAGTATTTT
CASGLVFVTEYTSTDTQYF
>-|many|TRBV29-1|TRBJ2-1
TGCAGCGGAGTTGCTTTAGGGCCGAGCTCCTACAATGAGCAGTTCTTC
CSGVALGPSSYNEQFF
>TRBD1|once|TRBV5-8|TRBJ2-1
TGTGCCAGCAGCTGGGGAGGGACAGGGACCTACAATGAGCAGTTCTTC
CASSWGGTGTYNEQFF
>-|few|TRBV5-1|TRBJ2-7
TGCGCCAGCAGCATGGACGGGAGCTCCTACGAGCAGTACTTC
CASSMDGSSYEQYF
>-|many|TRBV21-1|TRBJ1-5
TGTGCCAGCAGCAGAGTCGGGACGTCTGGAGAAGGCAATCAGCCCCAGCATTTT
CASSRVGTSGEGNQPQHF
>-|many|TRBV7-9|TRBJ1-2
TGTGCCAGCAGCTCGGGAAGCAGGGGATACTATGGCTACACCTTC
CASSSGSRGYYGYTF
>TRBD2|few|TRBV7-8|TRBJ2-1
TGTGCCAGCAGCGACCCACACTCCGGGGGGGAATATGAGCAGTTCTTC
CASSDPHSGGEYEQFF
>TRBD1|-|TRBV4-1|TRBJ1-6
TGCGCCAGCAGCCAAGACTTCGGACAGGGTGGATCACCCCTCCACTTT
CASSQDFGQGGSPLHF
>-|-|TRBV27|TRBJ2-7
TGTGCCAGCAGTTCAACTGCGGGGGAGCAGTACTTC
CASSSTAGEQYF
>TRBD2|many|TRBV10-3|TRBJ2-3
TGTGCCATCAGTGAGTCCCCCACGACGACTAGCGGGGGCTATACAGATACGCAGTATTTT
CAISESPTTTSGGYTDTQYF
>-|-|TRBV5-1|TRBJ2-3
TGCGCCAGCGAAATAACGACCGTCACAGATACGCAGTATTTT
CASEITTVTDTQYF
>TRBD2|few|TRBV4-1|TRBJ2-1
TGCGCCAGCAGCCAAGACCGCCTAGCGGGGTACAATGAGCAGTTCTTC
CASSQDRLAGYNEQFF
>-|many|TRBV9|TRBJ2-5
TGTGCCAGCAGCGTAGAGCTCGGACCTCCCGAGACCCAGTACTTC
CASSVELGPPETQYF
>TRBD1|few|TRBV7-9|TRBJ2-3
TGTGCCAGCAGCTGGGCGACAGGGCCAGATACGCAGTATTTT
CASSWATGPDTQYF
>TRBD2|-|TRBV7-6|TRBJ2-3
TGTGCCAGCAGCCTGGGACTACCTAGAGATACGCAGTATTTT
CASSLGLPRDTQYF
>TRBD1|-|TRBV4-3|TRBJ1-4
TGCGCCAGCAGCCAAGATCCCAGGGGGCAAGTGGAAAAACTGTTTTTT
CASSQDPRGQVEKLFF
>-|-|TRBV7-8|TRBJ1-6
TGTGCCAGCAGCTTAGGTGTGGGACCCGGGTCACCCCTCCACTTT
CASSLGVGPGSPLHF
>-|-|TRBV6-7|TRBJ2-3
TGTGCCAGCAGTTTCTCCCGCTTCGGGGGGCAGTATTTT
CASSFSRFGGQYF
>TRBD2|many|TRBV11-2|TRBJ2-5
TGTGCCAGCAGCCCCTCCTGGGGGGGGCAAGAGACCCAGTACTTC
CASSPSWGGQETQYF
>TRBD1|few|TRBV5-5|TRBJ1-2
TGTGCCAGCAGCTTGTACCCCTCGACAGGGGATGATAACTATGGCTACACCTTC
CASSLYPSTGDDNYGYTF
>-|many|TRBV7-2|TRBJ2-7
TGTGCCAGCAGCACAGGACTGGCTACGGAGCAGTACTTC
CASSTGLATEQYF
>-|many|TRBV21-1|TRBJ2-5
TGTGCCAGCAGCAATGGGACTCCCCACCTGGAGACCCAGTACTTC
CASSNGTPHLETQYF
>TRBD1|many|TRBV25-1|TRBJ2-2
TGTGCCAGCAGTGGGACAGGGGACACCGGGGAGCTGTTTTTT
CASSGTGDTGELFF
>-|many|TRBV7-9|TRBJ2-1
TGTGCCAGCAGCTCCTCAGGGATGGTCTCCTACAATGAGCAGTTCTTC
CASSSSGMVSYNEQFF